This T cell receptor beta chain was documented in a study of shared clonotypes between healthy human individuals. Replicate sorted-subset PCRs were loaded with around 200 ng DNA, roughly 33,000 T cell genomes. Here immunoSEQ multiplex PCR was the method, and the copy in TCRdb shows in-frame clones only, minus some. This sample yields some 2,000,000 clones, of which approximately 96% are seen a single time; approximately 0.13% belongs to the top ten. The V end was cut by 8 bases, the J end by 6 bases, with 19 bases between. The V gene's germline CDR1 is MNHEY and CDR2 SMNVEV (reference sequence). The CDR3 runs 14 residues.

The chain uses TRBV27 and TRBJ1-1; perhaps TRBD1 as D (6 bases). The sample was naive CD4+ T cells sorted from blood. Subset indicated: CD45RA+ positively selected. This receptor was obtained from a man aged 18 to 30 in good health. CDR3 bases: TGTGCCAGCTCGAGGGGGGGGGACAACTCTGAAGCTTTCTTT. The encoded protein is CASSRGGDNSEAFF.